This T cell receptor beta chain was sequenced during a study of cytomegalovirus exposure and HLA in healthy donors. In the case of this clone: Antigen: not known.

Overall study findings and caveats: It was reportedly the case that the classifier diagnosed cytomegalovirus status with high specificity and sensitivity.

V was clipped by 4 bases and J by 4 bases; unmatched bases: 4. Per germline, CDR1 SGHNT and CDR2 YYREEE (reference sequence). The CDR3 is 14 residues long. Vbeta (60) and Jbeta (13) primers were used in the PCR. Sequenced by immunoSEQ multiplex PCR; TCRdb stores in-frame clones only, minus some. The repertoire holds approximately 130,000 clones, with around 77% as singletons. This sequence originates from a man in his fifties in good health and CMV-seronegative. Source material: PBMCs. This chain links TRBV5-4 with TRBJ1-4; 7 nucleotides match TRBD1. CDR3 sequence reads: CASSPGTVNEKLFF. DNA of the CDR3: TGTGCCAGCAGCCCCGGGACAGTTAATGAAAAACTGTTTTTT.